This T cell receptor beta chain derives from a study of T cells in Graves' hyperthyroidism and ophthalmopathy. Exclusion of patients followed from uncontrolled infection, other autoimmune disease, pregnancy or lactation. Diagnostic decisions used clinical symptoms, serum thyroxine and TRAb, thyroid ultrasound and orbital computed tomography. Ahead of any ophthalmopathy symptoms, the blood sample was obtained at the first diagnosis of hyperthyroidism. Researchers amplified the TCR beta CDR3 regions from RNA transcripts. Researchers ran a first-round RT-PCR on the TCR CDR3 using the HTBI primer set. MiXCR, applied by TCRdb to the multiplex PCR reads, yields one record per CDR3 protein. Among 250,000 to 300,000 distinct CDR3 sequences listed, more than 10% were seen once. The sample holds many counts of this clonotype. Germline V gene lookup returns CDR1 DFQATT and CDR2 SNEGSKA (reference sequence). Between the trimmed V and J ends, which lost 7 bases and 0 bases, there was a span of 6 bases. This CDR3 contains 11 residues.

Source material: blood. This clonotype was sampled from a woman younger than 45 with Graves' hyperthyroidism that later progressed to Graves' ophthalmopathy. The rearrangement uses TRBV20-1 and TRBJ1-2; D is unclear. CDR3 residues: CSVTPNYGYTF. CDR3 coding DNA: TGCAGTGTTACACCTAACTATGGCTACACCTTC.